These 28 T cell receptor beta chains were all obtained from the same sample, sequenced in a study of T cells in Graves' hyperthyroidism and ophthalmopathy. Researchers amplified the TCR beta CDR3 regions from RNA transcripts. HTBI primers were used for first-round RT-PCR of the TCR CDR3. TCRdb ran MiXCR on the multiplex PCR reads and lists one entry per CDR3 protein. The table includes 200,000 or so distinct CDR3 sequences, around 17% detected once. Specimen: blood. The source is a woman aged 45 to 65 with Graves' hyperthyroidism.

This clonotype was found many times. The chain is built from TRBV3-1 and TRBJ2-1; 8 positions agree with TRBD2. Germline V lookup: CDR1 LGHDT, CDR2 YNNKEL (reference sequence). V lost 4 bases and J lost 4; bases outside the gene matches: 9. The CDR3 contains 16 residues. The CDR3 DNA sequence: TGTGCCAGCAGCCCCCACTTAGCGGGACCTTACAATGAGCAGTTCTTC. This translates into CASSPHLAGPYNEQFF.

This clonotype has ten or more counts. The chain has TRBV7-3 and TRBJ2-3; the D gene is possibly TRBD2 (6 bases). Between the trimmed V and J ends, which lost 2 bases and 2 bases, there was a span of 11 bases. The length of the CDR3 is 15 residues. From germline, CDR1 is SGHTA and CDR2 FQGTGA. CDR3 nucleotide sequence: TGTGCCAGCAGCTTAGGTGCTAGCGCCACAGATACGCAGTATTTT. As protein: CASSLGASATDTQYF.

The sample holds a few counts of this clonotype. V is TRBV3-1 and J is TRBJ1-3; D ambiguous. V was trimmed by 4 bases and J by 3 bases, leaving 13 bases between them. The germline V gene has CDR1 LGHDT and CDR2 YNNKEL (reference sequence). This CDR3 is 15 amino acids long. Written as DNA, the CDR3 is TGTGCCAGCAGCCCCCACCAAGACGTTGGAAACACCATATATTTT. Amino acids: CASSPHQDVGNTIYF.

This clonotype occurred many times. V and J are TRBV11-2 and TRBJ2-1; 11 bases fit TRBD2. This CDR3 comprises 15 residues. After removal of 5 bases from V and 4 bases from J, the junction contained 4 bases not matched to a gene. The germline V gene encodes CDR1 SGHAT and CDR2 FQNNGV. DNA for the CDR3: TGTGCCAGCAGCCTTGGGACTAGCGGTTACAATGAGCAGTTCTTC. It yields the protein CASSLGTSGYNEQFF.

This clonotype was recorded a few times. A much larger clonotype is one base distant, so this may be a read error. CDR3 DNA sequence: TGCAGCTTGAATAGAGGGGGCCGGAGGGCTGAAGCTTTCTTT. This codes for CSLNRGGRRAEAFF. The chain recombines TRBV29-1 with TRBJ1-1; TRBD1 aligns across 7 bases. The V gene's germline CDR1 is SQVTM and CDR2 ANQGSEA. The CDR3 covers 14 residues. J lost 6 bases, V lost 8 bases, and 15 bases had no gene match.

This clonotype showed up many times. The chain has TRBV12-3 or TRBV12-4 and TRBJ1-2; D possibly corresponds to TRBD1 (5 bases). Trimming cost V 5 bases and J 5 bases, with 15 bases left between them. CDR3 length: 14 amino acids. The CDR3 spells CASSTGGVGYGYTF. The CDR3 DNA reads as TGTGCCAGCAGTACGGGGGGAGTTGGTTATGGCTACACCTTC.

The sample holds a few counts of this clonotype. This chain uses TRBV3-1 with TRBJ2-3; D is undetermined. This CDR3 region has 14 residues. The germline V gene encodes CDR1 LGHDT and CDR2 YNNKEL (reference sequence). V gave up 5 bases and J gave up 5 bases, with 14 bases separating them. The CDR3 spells CASSAAPPGDTQYF. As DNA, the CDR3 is TGTGCCAGCAGCGCGGCTCCCCCGGGAGATACGCAGTATTTT.

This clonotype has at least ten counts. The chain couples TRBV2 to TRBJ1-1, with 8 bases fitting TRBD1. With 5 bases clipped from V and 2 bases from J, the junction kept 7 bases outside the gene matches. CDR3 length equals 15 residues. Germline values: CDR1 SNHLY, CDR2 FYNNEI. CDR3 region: CASSWDRTPNTEAFF. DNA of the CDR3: TGTGCCAGCAGTTGGGACAGGACCCCAAACACTGAAGCTTTCTTT. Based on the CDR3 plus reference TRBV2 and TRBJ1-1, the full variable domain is EPEVTQTPSHQVTQMGQEVILRCVPISNHLYFYWYRQILGQKVEFLVSFYNNEISEKSEIFDDQFSVERPDGSNFTLKIRSTKLEDSAMYFCASSWDRTPNTEAFFGQGTRLTVV.

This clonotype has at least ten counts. Here the CDR3 reads CASSSGLAFDEQFF. In DNA, the CDR3 is TGTGCCAGCAGTTCGGGACTAGCATTTGATGAGCAGTTCTTC. V is TRBV6-1 and J is TRBJ2-1; 9 positions match TRBD2. Germline assignment: CDR1 MNHNS and CDR2 SASEGT. V was clipped by 5 bases and J by 8 bases; unmatched bases: 7. This CDR3 comprises 14 residues.

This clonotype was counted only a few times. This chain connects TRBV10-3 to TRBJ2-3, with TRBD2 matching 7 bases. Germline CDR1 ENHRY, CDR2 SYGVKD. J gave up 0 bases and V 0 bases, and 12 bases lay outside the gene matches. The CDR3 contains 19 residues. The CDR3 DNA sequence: TGTGCCATCAGTGAGTCGGCCCAACCGAGGCGGGAGAGCACAGATACGCAGTATTTT. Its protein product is CAISESAQPRRESTDTQYF.

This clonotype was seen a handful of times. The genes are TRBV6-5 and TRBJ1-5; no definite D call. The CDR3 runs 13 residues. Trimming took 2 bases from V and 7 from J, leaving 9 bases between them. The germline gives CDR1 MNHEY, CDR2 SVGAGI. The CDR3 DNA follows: TGTGCCAGCAGTTACCTACAGACACAGCCCCAGCATTTT. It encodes CASSYLQTQPQHF.

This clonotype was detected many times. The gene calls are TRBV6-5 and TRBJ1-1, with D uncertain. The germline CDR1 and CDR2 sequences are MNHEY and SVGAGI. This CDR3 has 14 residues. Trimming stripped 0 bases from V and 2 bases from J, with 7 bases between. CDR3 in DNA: TGTGCCAGCAGTTACTCGACTGGTAACACTGAAGCTTTCTTT. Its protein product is CASSYSTGNTEAFF.

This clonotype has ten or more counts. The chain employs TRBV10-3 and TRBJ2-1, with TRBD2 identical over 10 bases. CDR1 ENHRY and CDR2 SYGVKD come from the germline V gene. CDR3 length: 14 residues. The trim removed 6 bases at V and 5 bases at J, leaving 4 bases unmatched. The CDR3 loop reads CAISSGRADNEQFF. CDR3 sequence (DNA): TGTGCCATCAGCAGCGGGAGGGCCGACAATGAGCAGTTCTTC.

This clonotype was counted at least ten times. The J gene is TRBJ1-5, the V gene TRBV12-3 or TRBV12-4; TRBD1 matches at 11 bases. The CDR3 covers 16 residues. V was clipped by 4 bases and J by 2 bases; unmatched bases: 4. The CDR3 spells CASSWTGGAGNQPQHF. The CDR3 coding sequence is TGTGCCAGCAGTTGGACAGGGGGCGCGGGCAATCAGCCCCAGCATTTT.

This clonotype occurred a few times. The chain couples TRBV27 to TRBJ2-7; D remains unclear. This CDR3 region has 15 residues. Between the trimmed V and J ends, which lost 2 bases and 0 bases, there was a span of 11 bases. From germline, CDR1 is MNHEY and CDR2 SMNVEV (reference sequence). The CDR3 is CASSLGPALSYEQYF. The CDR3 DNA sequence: TGTGCCAGCAGTTTAGGGCCGGCTCTCTCCTACGAGCAGTACTTC.

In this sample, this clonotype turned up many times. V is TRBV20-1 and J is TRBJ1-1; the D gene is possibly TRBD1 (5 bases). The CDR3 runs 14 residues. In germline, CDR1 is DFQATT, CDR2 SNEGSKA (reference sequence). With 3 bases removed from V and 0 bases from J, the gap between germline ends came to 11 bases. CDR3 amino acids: CSASSLGVNTEAFF. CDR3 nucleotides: TGCAGTGCTAGTTCACTGGGGGTGAACACTGAAGCTTTCTTT.

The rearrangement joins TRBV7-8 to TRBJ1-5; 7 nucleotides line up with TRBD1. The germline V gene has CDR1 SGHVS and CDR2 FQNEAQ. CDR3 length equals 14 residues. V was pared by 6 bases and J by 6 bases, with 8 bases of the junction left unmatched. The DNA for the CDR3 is TGTGCCAGCAGATCGACAGGGAGAGGTCAGCCCCAGCATTTT. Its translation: CASRSTGRGQPQHF.

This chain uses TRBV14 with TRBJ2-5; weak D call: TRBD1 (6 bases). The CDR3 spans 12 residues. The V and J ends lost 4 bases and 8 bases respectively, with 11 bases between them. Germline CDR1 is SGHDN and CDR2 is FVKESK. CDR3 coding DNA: TGTGCCAGCAGCCGAACCAGGGGAACCCAGTACTTC. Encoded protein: CASSRTRGTQYF.

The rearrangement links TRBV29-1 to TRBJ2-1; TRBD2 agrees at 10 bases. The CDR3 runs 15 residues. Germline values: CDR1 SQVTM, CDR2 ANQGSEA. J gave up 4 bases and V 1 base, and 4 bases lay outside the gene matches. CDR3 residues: CSVEGRLAGYNEQFF. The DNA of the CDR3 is TGCAGCGTTGAAGGGCGACTAGCGGGTTACAATGAGCAGTTCTTC.

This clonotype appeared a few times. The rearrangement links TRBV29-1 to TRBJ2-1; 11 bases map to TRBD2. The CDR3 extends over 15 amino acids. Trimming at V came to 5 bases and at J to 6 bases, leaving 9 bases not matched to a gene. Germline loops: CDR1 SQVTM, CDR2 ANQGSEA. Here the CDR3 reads CSVILLAGGLNEQFF. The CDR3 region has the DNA TGCAGCGTTATCCTTCTAGCGGGAGGCCTCAATGAGCAGTTCTTC.

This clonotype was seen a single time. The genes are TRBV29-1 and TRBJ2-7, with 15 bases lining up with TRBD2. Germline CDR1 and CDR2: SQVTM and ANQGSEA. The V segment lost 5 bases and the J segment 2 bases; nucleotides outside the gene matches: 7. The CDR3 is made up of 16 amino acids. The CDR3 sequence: CSVSGTSGRTPYEQYF. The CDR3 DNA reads TGCAGCGTTTCCGGGACTAGCGGGAGGACCCCCTACGAGCAGTACTTC.

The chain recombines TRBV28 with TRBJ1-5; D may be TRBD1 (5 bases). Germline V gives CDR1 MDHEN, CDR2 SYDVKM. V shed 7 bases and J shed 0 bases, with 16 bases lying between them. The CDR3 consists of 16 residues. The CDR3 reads CASNGGRQLSNQPQHF. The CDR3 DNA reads TGTGCCAGCAATGGGGGTAGGCAGCTTAGCAATCAGCCCCAGCATTTT.

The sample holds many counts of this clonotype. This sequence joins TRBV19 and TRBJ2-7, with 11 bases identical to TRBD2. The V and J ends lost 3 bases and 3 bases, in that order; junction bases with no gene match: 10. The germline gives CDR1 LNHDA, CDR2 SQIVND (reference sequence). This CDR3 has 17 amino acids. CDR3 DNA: TGTGCCAGTAGTATTAAATCAACTAGCGGGAGTTTCTACGAGCAGTACTTC. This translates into CASSIKSTSGSFYEQYF.

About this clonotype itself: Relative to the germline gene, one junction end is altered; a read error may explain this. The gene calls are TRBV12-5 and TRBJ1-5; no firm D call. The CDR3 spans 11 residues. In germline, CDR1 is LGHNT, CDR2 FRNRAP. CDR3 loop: CASGYNQPQHF. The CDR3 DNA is TGTGCTAGCGGTTACAATCAGCCCCAGCATTTT.

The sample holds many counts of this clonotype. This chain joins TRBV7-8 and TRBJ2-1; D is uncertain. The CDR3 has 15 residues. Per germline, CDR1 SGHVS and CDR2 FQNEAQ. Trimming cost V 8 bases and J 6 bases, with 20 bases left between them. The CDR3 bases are TGTGCCAGCGAAAGAATCTCGGTCAACGGCAATGAGCAGTTCTTC. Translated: CASERISVNGNEQFF.

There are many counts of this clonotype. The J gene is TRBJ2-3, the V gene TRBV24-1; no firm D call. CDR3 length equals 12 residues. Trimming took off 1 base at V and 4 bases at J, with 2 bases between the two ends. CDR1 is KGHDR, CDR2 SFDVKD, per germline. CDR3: CATSDFADTQYF. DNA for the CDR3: TGTGCCACCAGTGATTTTGCAGATACGCAGTATTTT.

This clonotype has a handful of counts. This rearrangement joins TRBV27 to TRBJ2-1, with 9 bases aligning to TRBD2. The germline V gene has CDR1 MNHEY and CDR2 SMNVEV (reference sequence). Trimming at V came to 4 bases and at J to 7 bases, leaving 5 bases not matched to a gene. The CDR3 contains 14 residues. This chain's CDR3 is CASSWLAGSNEQFF. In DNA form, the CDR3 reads TGTGCCAGCAGTTGGCTAGCGGGATCGAATGAGCAGTTCTTC.

CDR3: CATSDKQASGELFF. Written as DNA, the CDR3 is TGTGCCACCAGTGACAAACAGGCATCCGGGGAGCTGTTTTTT. J is TRBJ2-2 and V is TRBV24-1; possibly TRBD1 for D (5 bases). V gave up 4 bases and J gave up 6 bases, with 11 bases separating them. Germline CDR1 reads KGHDR; CDR2 reads SFDVKD. There are 14 residues in the CDR3.